This T cell receptor beta chain was captured by sequencing in a study of CD8+ T cells in alopecia areata. RNA, once extracted, was reverse transcribed into cDNA for use as the sequencing template. TCRdb's copy holds only in-frame clones and misses some; the assay was immunoSEQ multiplex PCR. The top ten hold approximately 1.2% of the sample, which has some 190,000 clones, more than 60% seen once. This clone was picked up a small number of times. Noted treatment: oral pan-JAK inhibitor, 5-10 mg twice daily. Per germline, CDR1 SNHLY and CDR2 FYNNEI. V gave up 8 bases and J gave up 2 bases; unmatched junction bases: 4. This CDR3 has 13 amino acids.

The receptor was isolated from a human donor with alopecia areata. Sequenced here: CD4+ T cells sorted from blood, sampled at week 44, from a patient treated with tofacitinib. This chain joins TRBV2 and TRBJ2-7, with 9 nucleotides matching TRBD1. CDR3: CASGQGRTYEQYF. In nucleotides, the CDR3 is TGTGCCAGCGGACAGGGGAGAACCTACGAGCAGTACTTC.